The 23 T cell receptor beta chains below were found in one sample sequenced in a study of technical replicates of blood from several donors. TCRdb keeps only in-frame clones here, not all; method: immunoSEQ multiplex PCR. The sample consists of approximately 70,000 clones, nearly 98% of them appearing once. The sample comprised T cells isolated from PBMCs. Source of these receptors: a human donor in good health.

V usage is TRBV7-9 and J usage is TRBJ1-4; possible D gene TRBD1, 5 bases. Germline V CDR1 and CDR2: SEHNR, FQNEAQ (reference sequence). This CDR3 has 17 residues. Trimming pared 4 bases from V and 5 bases from J, leaving 20 bases between. The CDR3 sequence: CASSSIQGASSNEKLFF. The CDR3 coding sequence is TGTGCCAGCAGCTCCATCCAGGGCGCCTCCTCAAATGAAAAACTGTTTTTT.

DNA for the CDR3: TGCGCCAGCAGCCAGGGATTAGGACAGAACTATGGCTACACCTTC. Its translation is CASSQGLGQNYGYTF. The chain has TRBV4-1 and TRBJ1-2; weak D call: TRBD1 (6 bases). V was cut by 3 bases and J by 2 bases, with 13 bases left in between. The CDR3 extends over 15 amino acids. Germline CDR1 reads MGHRA; CDR2 reads YSYEKL.

This rearrangement joins TRBV11-2 to TRBJ2-7; maybe TRBD2 (6 bases). Germline V gene sequence: CDR1 SGHAT, CDR2 FQNNGV. The CDR3 sequence is 12 residues long. The CDR3, as DNA: TGTGCATGCTCCTCGGGACTGATCGAGCAGTACTTC. This translates into CACSSGLIEQYF. Based on the CDR3 plus reference TRBV11-2 and TRBJ2-7, the full variable domain is EAGVAQSPRYKIIEKRQSVAFWCNPISGHATLYWYQQILGQGPKLLIQFQNNGVVDDSQLPKDRFSAERLKGVDSTLKIQPAKLEDSAVYLCACSSGLIEQYFGPGTRLTVT.

The chain recombines TRBV4-1 with TRBJ1-2, with unresolved D. The V gene lost 0 bases and the J gene lost 4 bases, with 18 bases spanning the gap. This CDR3 spans 17 amino acids. Germline-derived CDR1 and CDR2 are MGHRA and YSYEKL. DNA for the CDR3: TGCGCCAGCAGCCAAGATCGGACTAATAAACTTATCTATGGCTACACCTTC. This encodes CASSQDRTNKLIYGYTF.

The genes are TRBV2 and TRBJ1-1, with 9 bases aligning to TRBD1. CDR1 SNHLY and CDR2 FYNNEI come from the germline V gene. The V gene end was trimmed by 6 bases and the J gene end by 0 bases; junction bases not matched to a gene: 8. CDR3 length equals 16 residues. The CDR3 bases are TGTGCCAGCAGGCCGGACAGGGGCTCCATGAACACTGAAGCTTTCTTT. It codes for CASRPDRGSMNTEAFF. The full variable domain, in which reference TRBV2 and TRBJ1-1 provide the parts outside the CDR3, is EPEVTQTPSHQVTQMGQEVILRCVPISNHLYFYWYRQILGQKVEFLVSFYNNEISEKSEIFDDQFSVERPDGSNFTLKIRSTKLEDSAMYFCASRPDRGSMNTEAFFGQGTRLTVV.

CDR3 in amino acids: CASRPTGNTEAFF. The CDR3 region has the DNA TGTGCCAGCAGACCTACAGGGAACACTGAAGCTTTCTTT. This chain connects TRBV27 to TRBJ1-1; tentative D call: TRBD1 (5 bases). The CDR3 extends over 13 amino acids. Trimming took off 6 bases at V and 1 base at J, with 9 bases between the two ends. Germline CDR1 and CDR2: MNHEY and SMNVEV (reference sequence).

The DNA for the CDR3 is TGTGCCAGCAGTGAAGCGGCTCCGAGACAGGTCAATTCACCCCTCCACTTT. Protein sequence: CASSEAAPRQVNSPLHF. The chain joins TRBV6-1 to TRBJ1-6; D is perhaps TRBD1 (6 bases). With 0 bases removed from V and 7 bases from J, the gap between germline ends came to 16 bases. Germline loops: CDR1 MNHNS, CDR2 SASEGT. This CDR3 is 17 amino acids long.

J is TRBJ2-5 and V is TRBV15; possible D gene TRBD2, 6 bases. Germline CDR1 LNHNV, CDR2 YYDKDF (reference sequence). This CDR3 has 15 residues. Trimming took off 2 bases at V and 1 base at J, with 11 bases between the two ends. CDR3 amino acids: CATSRSRGLQETQYF. Here the CDR3 DNA reads TGTGCCACCAGCAGATCACGGGGACTCCAAGAGACCCAGTACTTC.

This clone appeared a single time. This chain connects TRBV30 to TRBJ2-7; D remains unclear. This CDR3 is 13 amino acids long. V lost 7 bases and J lost 2, with 15 bases in between. Germline V gene sequence: CDR1 GTSNPN, CDR2 SVGIG (reference sequence). CDR3: CAFYPTYAYEQYF. For the CDR3, the DNA is TGTGCCTTCTATCCTACTTATGCCTACGAGCAGTACTTC. Full variable domain (outside the CDR3, taken from reference TRBV30 and TRBJ2-7): SQTIHQWPATLVQPVGSPLSLECTVEGTSNPNLYWYRQAAGRGLQLLFYSVGIGQISSEVPQNLSASRPQDRQFILSSKKLLLSDSGFYLCAFYPTYAYEQYFGPGTRLTVT.

The chain has TRBV5-4 and TRBJ2-5; 10 bases agree with TRBD2. Per germline, CDR1 SGHNT and CDR2 YYREEE (reference sequence). CDR3 length: 15 amino acids. Germline trimming cut 0 bases from V and 2 bases from J; bases unmatched to any gene: 1. The CDR3 protein is CASSLVLAGQETQYF. The CDR3 nucleotides read TGTGCCAGCAGCTTGGTACTAGCGGGGCAAGAGACCCAGTACTTC.

This rearrangement joins TRBV5-4 to TRBJ2-1; 8 positions match TRBD1. CDR1 and CDR2 (germline): SGHNT, YYREEE (reference sequence). The length of the CDR3 is 17 residues. The trim removed 1 base at V and 1 base at J, leaving 7 bases unmatched. The CDR3 DNA follows: TGTGCCAGCAGCTTGTGGGCGAACAGGGGGTCCTACAATGAGCAGTTCTTC. Its protein is CASSLWANRGSYNEQFF.

This sequence joins TRBV11-2 and TRBJ2-1, with TRBD2 matching 10 bases. Germline CDR1 SGHAT, CDR2 FQNNGV. This CDR3 has 15 amino acids. The J segment lost 4 bases and the V segment lost 4 bases, leaving 4 bases of the junction unmatched. CDR3 sequence: CASSSGLAVYNEQFF. The CDR3 DNA follows: TGTGCCAGCAGCTCCGGACTAGCGGTATACAATGAGCAGTTCTTC.

The chain employs TRBV19 and TRBJ2-5; D is perhaps TRBD2 (5 bases). Per the germline V gene, CDR1 is LNHDA and CDR2 is SQIVND (reference sequence). With 7 bases removed from V and 4 bases from J, the gap between germline ends came to 13 bases. CDR3 length: 13 amino acids. The DNA of the CDR3 is TGTGCCAGTAACTTCGGGATCGGAGAGACCCAGTACTTC. Protein: CASNFGIGETQYF.

The DNA of the CDR3 is TGTGCCACCCGGACAGGAACCGCTAACTATGGCTACACCTTC. As protein: CATRTGTANYGYTF. The V call is TRBV19, the J call TRBJ1-2, with 7 bases matching TRBD1. V shed 10 bases and J 0 bases; nucleotides not matched to a gene: 8. The CDR3 is 14 residues long. CDR1 and CDR2 (germline): LNHDA, SQIVND (reference sequence).

The chain employs TRBV5-1 and TRBJ1-4, with 11 nucleotides matching TRBD1. Germline loops: CDR1 SGHRS, CDR2 YFSETQ. The CDR3 spans 14 residues. Trimming took 4 bases from V and 8 from J; bases not matched to a gene: 4. CDR3 coding DNA: TGCGCCAGCAGCCTCGGGACAGGGGGGGAAAAACTGTTTTTT. Its protein is CASSLGTGGEKLFF.

J is TRBJ2-2 and V is TRBV7-9; 10 nucleotides align to TRBD2. V was clipped by 4 bases and J by 1 base; unmatched bases: 3. There are 16 residues in the CDR3. CDR1 is SEHNR and CDR2 is FQNEAQ in the germline V gene (reference sequence). The CDR3, as DNA: TGTGCCAGCAGCTCTACTAGCGGGGTGAACACCGGGGAGCTGTTTTTT. It is translated as CASSSTSGVNTGELFF.

V is TRBV5-4 and J is TRBJ2-7; TRBD1 matches at 7 bases. Germline loops: CDR1 SGHNT, CDR2 YYREEE (reference sequence). Germline trimming cut 4 bases from V and 5 bases from J; bases unmatched to any gene: 3. The CDR3 runs to 12 residues. DNA for the CDR3: TGTGCCAGCAGCAACACAGGGGACGAGCAGTACTTC. Its translation: CASSNTGDEQYF.

The gene calls are TRBV6-1 and TRBJ2-5; 8 nucleotides agree with TRBD1. From germline, CDR1 is MNHNS and CDR2 SASEGT. CDR3 size: 12 residues. The junction had 2 bases not matched to a gene; V was cut back by 10 bases and J by 1 base. The CDR3 sequence: CATDRVQETQYF. The CDR3 coding sequence is TGTGCCACGGACAGGGTCCAAGAGACCCAGTACTTC.

The chain recombines TRBV2 with TRBJ1-2, with 7 nucleotides matching TRBD1. V was pared by 4 bases and J by 8 bases, with 13 bases of the junction left unmatched. Germline loops: CDR1 SNHLY, CDR2 FYNNEI. The CDR3 consists of 15 residues. CDR3 coding DNA: TGTGCCAGCAGTGCGGGGACAGTGGTCCATGGGGGCTACACCTTC. This translates into CASSAGTVVHGGYTF.

The gene calls are TRBV18 and TRBJ1-1, with 8 nucleotides matching TRBD1. Trimming at V came to 6 bases and at J to 0 bases, leaving 9 bases not matched to a gene. Germline V gives CDR1 KGHSH, CDR2 LQKENI. The CDR3 has 16 residues. CDR3 bases: TGTGCCAGCTCCCCATCCGGGACAGGCCTGAACACTGAAGCTTTCTTT. Translating it yields CASSPSGTGLNTEAFF.

V usage is TRBV27 and J usage is TRBJ1-1; D call uncertain. The CDR3 contains 13 residues. The germline V gene encodes CDR1 MNHEY and CDR2 SMNVEV (reference sequence). V lost 6 bases and J 2 bases, leaving 10 bases between the germline ends. CDR3 coding DNA: TGTGCCAGCAGCCACTCGAGTAACACTGAAGCTTTCTTT. Translation gives CASSHSSNTEAFF.

V usage is TRBV2 and J usage is TRBJ1-1; possible D gene TRBD1, 5 bases. Trimming removed 4 bases from V and 0 bases from J, with 9 bases in between. The V gene's germline CDR1 is SNHLY and CDR2 FYNNEI. The CDR3 loop spans 14 amino acids. CDR3 nucleotide sequence: TGTGCCAGCAGTGTCAGGGCCTTGAACACTGAAGCTTTCTTT. Its translation: CASSVRALNTEAFF.

The chain is built from TRBV7-2 and TRBJ1-1; D possibly corresponds to TRBD1 (6 bases). V lost 5 bases and J lost 9, with 16 bases in between. CDR3 length equals 13 residues. CDR1 and CDR2 from the germline V gene are SGHTA and FQGNSA. This CDR3 is CASSRSDRNQAFF. The DNA for the CDR3 is TGTGCCAGCAGCCGTTCAGACAGGAATCAAGCTTTCTTT.